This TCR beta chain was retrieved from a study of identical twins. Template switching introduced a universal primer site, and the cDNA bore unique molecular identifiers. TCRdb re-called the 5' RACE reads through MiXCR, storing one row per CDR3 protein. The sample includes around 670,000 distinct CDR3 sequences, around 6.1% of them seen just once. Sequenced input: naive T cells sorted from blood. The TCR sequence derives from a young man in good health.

The DNA of the CDR3 is TGTGCCAGCAGTTACGTTTTGGGGGAGATTGACTCGAGGGAGCAGTACTTC. As protein: CASSYVLGEIDSREQYF. This sequence joins TRBV6-2 or TRBV6-3 and TRBJ2-7; D is tentatively TRBD1 or TRBD2 (5 bases each). V lost 2 bases and J 7 bases, leaving 24 bases between the germline ends. The CDR3 consists of 17 residues. CDR1 MNHEY and CDR2 SVGEGT come from the germline V gene.